This T cell receptor (beta chain) was found in a study of T-cell reconstitution after alpha-beta-depleted transplantation in children. General study results and limits: Certain patients had high TCRbeta diversity at day 60, and it came from recipient T cells and thymic progenitors that survived. Several hundred expanded graft clones reportedly supplied alpha-beta T cells about two months after transplant. From newly produced T cells came most of the T-cell counts and diversity one year after transplant.

The germline V gene encodes CDR1 SGHVS and CDR2 FNYEAQ. Trimming took 3 bases from V and 8 from J, leaving 14 bases between them. There are 15 residues in the CDR3. TCRbeta library construction was performed incorporating unique molecular identifiers. TCRdb reanalysed the PCR reads using MiXCR and keeps one entry per CDR3 protein. The data show 500,000 to 650,000 distinct CDR3 sequences, 10% to 15% seen once. This clonotype occurred a few times. Its antigen is currently unknown. This receptor was obtained from a male patient younger than 18 who had a stem cell transplant for acute myeloid leukemia, so the T cells may come from the graft donor. The source was PBMCs, mostly from graft donor cells, collected 360 days after TCRalphabeta/CD19-depleted stem cell transplant. This chain uses TRBV7-6 with TRBJ1-6; D not certain. This chain's CDR3 is CASSFKNGLDSPLHF. The CDR3 bases are TGTGCCAGCAGCTTTAAGAACGGACTCGATTCACCCCTCCACTTT.